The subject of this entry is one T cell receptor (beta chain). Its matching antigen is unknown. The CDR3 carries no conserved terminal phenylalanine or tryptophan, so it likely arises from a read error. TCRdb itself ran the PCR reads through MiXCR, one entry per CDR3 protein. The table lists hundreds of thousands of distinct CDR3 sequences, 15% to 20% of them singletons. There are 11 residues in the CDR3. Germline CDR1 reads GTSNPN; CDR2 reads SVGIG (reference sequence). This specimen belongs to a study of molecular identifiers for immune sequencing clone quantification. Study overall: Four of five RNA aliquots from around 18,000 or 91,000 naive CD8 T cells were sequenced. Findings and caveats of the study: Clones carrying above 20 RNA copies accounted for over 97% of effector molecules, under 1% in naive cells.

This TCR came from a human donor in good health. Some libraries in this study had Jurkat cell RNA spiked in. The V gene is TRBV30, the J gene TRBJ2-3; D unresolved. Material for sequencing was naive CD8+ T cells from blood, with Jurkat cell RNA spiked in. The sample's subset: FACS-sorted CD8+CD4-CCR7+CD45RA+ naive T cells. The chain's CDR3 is CAGFSGDTQYL. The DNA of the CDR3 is TGTGCCGGGTTTTCAGGCGATACACAGTATCTT.